Below, one T cell receptor (beta chain) is given with its context. The data derive from a study of blood T cell repertoires in COVID-19. About the research overall: Specimens from acute and convalescent COVID-19 originated in the United States, Italy and Spain. PBMCs, B-cell-depleted T cells, or T cells provided the cDNA or gDNA that made up the material.

Germline V gene data show CDR1 as LNHDA and CDR2 as SQIVND (reference sequence). Trimming left V 8 bases short and J 0 bases short, with 20 bases between. The CDR3 totals 17 residues. Original processing notes: Using reference gene primer amplification, nucleated cell counts were estimated. Using immunoSEQ multiplex PCR, the repertoire was profiled, and TCRdb retains in-frame clones only, with some absent. D and trimming come from the DNA, and the V and J calls and clone size come from that table. The sample carries 200,000 to 300,000 clones, 83% recorded once. The receptor's source is a human donor in a cohort sampled during active COVID-19. The chain joins TRBV19 to TRBJ1-5, with a possible D match to TRBD1 (6 bases). Source material: peripheral blood. The CDR3 DNA is TGTGCCAGTTCAAGCGTTAGACAGGCCCTTAGCAATCAGCCCCAGCATTTT. Translated, it gives CASSSVRQALSNQPQHF.